This is a list of T cell receptor beta chains from one sample in a study of CD8+ T cells in alopecia areata. The assay was immunoSEQ multiplex PCR, and TCRdb's table has in-frame clones only and misses some. Of about 200,000 clones in the sample, roughly three fifths are singletons; the top ten hold approximately 3.3%. The source material was CD4+ T cells sorted from blood, sampled at week 4, from a patient treated with tofacitinib. The source is a human donor with alopecia areata. CDR3s include the opening cysteine and the closing phenylalanine or tryptophan. Each record gives: V gene, CDR3 protein.

V gene: TRBV30
CDR3 protein: CAWTAQETQYF

V gene: TRBV4-2
CDR3 protein: CASSQDRASAGRTTEAFF

V gene: TRBV4-1
CDR3 protein: CASSQDITGGNYGYTF

V gene: TRBV2
CDR3 protein: CACGANGDLVEQYF

V gene: TRBV9
CDR3 protein: CASSGLAGGVGETQYF

V gene: TRBV25-1
CDR3 protein: CASSAFAGGPEEQYF

V gene: TRBV9
CDR3 protein: CASTELSGLLGETQYF

V gene: TRBV9
CDR3 protein: CASSAVGPGQPQHF

V gene: TRBV25-1
CDR3 protein: CASSDYGTPGGYTF

V gene: TRBV29-1
CDR3 protein: CSFWTANYGYTF

V gene: TRBV29-1
CDR3 protein: CSVEAGLGKTQYF

V gene: TRBV6-6
CDR3 protein: CASSFGGRSSYEQYF

V gene: TRBV29-1
CDR3 protein: CSALELASFHEQFF

V gene: TRBV9
CDR3 protein: CASSAYGETQYF

V gene: TRBV29-1
CDR3 protein: CSAGQPNNEQFF

V gene: TRBV29-1
CDR3 protein: CSVEEATETQYF

V gene: TRBV7-2
CDR3 protein: CASSFRDRDNEQFF

V gene: TRBV7-2
CDR3 protein: CASSPQYGRGYGYTF

V gene: TRBV9
CDR3 protein: CASSPSGTSNEQFF

V gene: TRBV30
CDR3 protein: CAWRASPVQMDEQYF

V gene: TRBV4-2
CDR3 protein: CASNNGGSNQPQHF

V gene: TRBV4-1
CDR3 protein: CASSQVPAGSEQYF

V gene: TRBV9
CDR3 protein: CASSVVVLAGSTDTQYF

V gene: TRBV4-2
CDR3 protein: CASSQEWSGGTEAFF

V gene: TRBV29-1
CDR3 protein: CSGIRSQETQYF

V gene: TRBV11-1
CDR3 protein: CASSPGSWAANTGELFF

V gene: TRBV7-7
CDR3 protein: CASSLVRTGLGEQYF

V gene: TRBV7-8
CDR3 protein: CASSFTTGQGYTF

V gene: TRBV7-9
CDR3 protein: CASSLFRPTAGELFF

V gene: TRBV15
CDR3 protein: CATSRSGTATAEKLFF

V gene: TRBV5-1
CDR3 protein: CASSKDPGYEQYF

V gene: TRBV18
CDR3 protein: CASRPRTDSNQPQHF

V gene: TRBV15
CDR3 protein: CATSRDVPGGEAFF

V gene: TRBV5-6
CDR3 protein: CASSPPWGREDEQFF

V gene: TRBV29-1
CDR3 protein: CSVEGRAMNTEAFF

V gene: TRBV11-2
CDR3 protein: CASSQWGAETQYF

V gene: TRBV5-6
CDR3 protein: CASSGGDYGYTF

V gene: TRBV4-1
CDR3 protein: CASSQDPQGFGNQPQHF

V gene: TRBV10-3
CDR3 protein: CAISGTSGAAETQYF

V gene: TRBV28
CDR3 protein: CASSFLQGGADTQYF

V gene: TRBV7-9
CDR3 protein: CASSSTTSGQLYNEQFF

V gene: TRBV11-2
CDR3 protein: CASSPSGGALDEQFF

V gene: TRBV4-2
CDR3 protein: CASSHSTGGAGYGEQYF

V gene: TRBV9
CDR3 protein: CASSVVPGETQYF

V gene: TRBV23-1
CDR3 protein: CARHRTYSYNEQFF